These T cell receptor beta chains were read from a single sample in a study of T cell changes during pregnancy in multiple sclerosis. Measured with immunoSEQ multiplex PCR; TCRdb has only the in-frame clones, and not every one. Of approximately 96,000 clones in the sample, about 91% were seen once. The input for sequencing was peripheral blood, taken after pregnancy. The receptors shown here come from a female donor in good health, enrolled as a control in a pregnancy study. CDR3s include the opening cysteine and the closing phenylalanine or tryptophan. Fields, in order: V gene, clone size, J gene, D gene, CDR3 DNA, CDR3 protein. D genes are given only for firm matches. A clone size is listed for some rows: how often the clone was seen (once, few, many), or a class if it is expanded.

>TRBV19|-|TRBJ2-2|-
TGTGCCAGTAGTATAGGCGGATCGAACACCGGGGAGCTGTTTTTT
CASSIGGSNTGELFF
>TRBV28|-|TRBJ1-2|-
TGTGCCAGCAGTTTAGGGCAGGGCGATCCGTTTAACTATGGCTACACCTTC
CASSLGQGDPFNYGYTF
>TRBV28|-|TRBJ1-2|TRBD1
TGTGCCAGCAGCCCAGGGGGCCACTATGGCTACACCTTC
CASSPGGHYGYTF
>TRBV11-2|-|TRBJ1-6|-
TGTGCCAGCAGCTTAGAACAGAACTCCTATAATTCACCCCTCCACTTT
CASSLEQNSYNSPLHF
>TRBV29-1|-|TRBJ1-5|-
TGCAGCGTTGAACTCCCGGGACAACTCGGGCAGCCCCAGCATTTT
CSVELPGQLGQPQHF
>TRBV5-1|-|TRBJ1-1|-
TGCGCCAGCAGCTTAAATAGCATGAACACTGAAGCTTTCTTT
CASSLNSMNTEAFF
>TRBV7-3|-|TRBJ1-1|TRBD1
TGTGCCAGCACTCTAAAGGGGACAGGGGGCGCGACTGAAGCTTTCTTT
CASTLKGTGGATEAFF
>TRBV7-2|-|TRBJ2-3|-
TGTGCCAGCAGCTTTAAGGGGGCAGATACGCAGTATTTT
CASSFKGADTQYF
>TRBV4-2|-|TRBJ2-7|TRBD2
TGTGCCAGCAGCCAAGGAGGTGCTGCGGGAGGTTTCTACGAGCAGTACTTC
CASSQGGAAGGFYEQYF
>TRBV5-1|-|TRBJ2-7|TRBD2
TGCGCCAGCAGCTTCCTGGCGGGAGCCGACGAGCAGTACTTC
CASSFLAGADEQYF
>TRBV9|-|TRBJ1-4|-
TGTGCCAGCAGCGTAACGGGGGGGCTTAATGAAAAACTGTTTTTT
CASSVTGGLNEKLFF
>TRBV5-8|once|TRBJ2-2|TRBD2
TGTGCCAGCAGCGGGACTAGCGGGATGGGCTTCACCGGGGAGCTGTTTTTT
CASSGTSGMGFTGELFF
>TRBV18|-|TRBJ1-1|-
TGTGCCAGCTCACCGGGTAACAGGGTTATCACTGAAGCTTTCTTT
CASSPGNRVITEAFF
>TRBV6-6|-|TRBJ1-5|-
TGTGCCAGCAGTTATGACAGCGCGAGCAATCAGCCCCAGCATTTT
CASSYDSASNQPQHF
>TRBV5-3|few|TRBJ2-7|TRBD1
TGTGCCAGAAGCTTGGCTGAAATGGACAGGGGCTATGAGCAGTACTTC
CARSLAEMDRGYEQYF
>TRBV7-9|-|TRBJ2-1|-
TGTGCCAGCAGCGTCGACAGTGATGAGCAGTTCTTC
CASSVDSDEQFF
>TRBV11-3|-|TRBJ2-3|TRBD1
TGTGCCAGCAGCCCCCGGACAGGGTTCACAGATACGCAGTATTTT
CASSPRTGFTDTQYF
>TRBV6-5|-|TRBJ2-2|TRBD1
TGTGCCAGCAGTATCATGACAGGGGTGGCCGGGGAGCTGTTTTTT
CASSIMTGVAGELFF
>TRBV5-1|-|TRBJ2-3|TRBD1
TGCGCCAGCAGCTGGGGACAGGGAGGGACAGATACGCAGTATTTT
CASSWGQGGTDTQYF
>TRBV5-4|-|TRBJ1-3|-
TGTGCCAGCAGCTTGCCACAGGGCTCTGGAAACACCATATATTTT
CASSLPQGSGNTIYF
>TRBV7-2|-|TRBJ1-2|TRBD1
TGTGCCAGCAGCCGGGGGGGACAGGGGGGCTACACCTTC
CASSRGGQGGYTF
>TRBV9|-|TRBJ2-1|-
TGTGCCAGCAGCCACCCATATGGGGAACGAAGGGGCTCCTACAATGAGCAGTTCTTC
CASSHPYGERRGSYNEQFF
>TRBV4-1|-|TRBJ2-4|TRBD2
TGCGCCAGCAGCCCGGGACTAGCGGGAGGTATCGCCAAAAACATTCAGTACTTC
CASSPGLAGGIAKNIQYF
>TRBV19|-|TRBJ2-3|-
TGTGCCAGTAGCCAGGACTACAATACAGATACGCAGTATTTT
CASSQDYNTDTQYF
>TRBV27|-|TRBJ2-2|-
TGTGCCAGCAGTTTGGGAGACGGGGAGCTGTTTTTT
CASSLGDGELFF
>TRBV29-1|few|TRBJ2-3|TRBD2
TGCAGCGTTGATGGTCGGTCTAGCGGAACAGATACGCAGTATTTT
CSVDGRSSGTDTQYF
>TRBV5-1|-|TRBJ2-3|-
TGCGCCAGCAGACTAACTGCCGGGGTCACAGATACGCAGTATTTT
CASRLTAGVTDTQYF
>TRBV27|-|TRBJ2-1|-
TGTGCCAGCAGTCCCGGACTTTTAAATGAGCAGTTCTTC
CASSPGLLNEQFF
>TRBV9|-|TRBJ2-3|TRBD2
TGTGCCAGCAGCGTAAAGGCGGGGGGCCTCACAGATACGCAGTATTTT
CASSVKAGGLTDTQYF
>TRBV7-9|-|TRBJ1-1|-
TGTGCCAGCAGCCCTAGACCCCGAACCGACAGAACAAGGGTCTTATCAGCTTTCTTT
CASSPRPRTDRTRVLSAFF
>TRBV19|few|TRBJ1-1|-
TGTGCCAGTAGTCCAATAGAAGGACAGAACACTGAAGCTTTCTTT
CASSPIEGQNTEAFF
>TRBV2|-|TRBJ1-4|-
TGTGCCAGCATAGGGCAGGGCGGTGAAAAACTGTTTTTT
CASIGQGGEKLFF
>TRBV4-1|-|TRBJ2-7|-
TGCGCCAGCAGCCAATACCACACAGGGTCCGGGCAGTACTTC
CASSQYHTGSGQYF
>TRBV6-5|-|TRBJ2-7|-
TGTGCCAGCAGCGTGCGGAGCGGACCCTCCTACGAGCAGTACTTC
CASSVRSGPSYEQYF
>TRBV11-1|-|TRBJ2-5|TRBD1
TGTGCCAGCAGCTTAGCGGTCCCCGGGACAGGGGAAGAGACCCAGTACTTC
CASSLAVPGTGEETQYF
>TRBV28|-|TRBJ2-6|-
TGTGCCAGCAGTTTACGTGGGGAGTCCGGGGCCAACGTCCTGACTTTC
CASSLRGESGANVLTF
>TRBV28|-|TRBJ2-7|TRBD1
TGTGCCAGCAGTTCTACAGGGGGCCCAACCTACGAGCAGTACTTC
CASSSTGGPTYEQYF
>TRBV28|once|TRBJ1-4|TRBD1
TGTGCCAGCAGTCGAATTGACAGGGCGTTGTTTTTT
CASSRIDRALFF
>TRBV5-1|-|TRBJ2-3|TRBD2
TGCGCCAGCAGCCCCAGTAGCGGGAGCACAGATACGCAGTATTTT
CASSPSSGSTDTQYF
>TRBV11-2|once|TRBJ2-7|TRBD2
TGTGCCAGCAGCATGGCACTAGCGGGAGTTCAGCACGAGCAGTACTTC
CASSMALAGVQHEQYF
>TRBV10-1|-|TRBJ2-1|TRBD1
TGCGCCAGCAGTGAAGCCGGGACAGACAATGAGCAGTTCTTC
CASSEAGTDNEQFF
>TRBV4-1|-|TRBJ2-1|-
TGCGCCAGCAGCCCAATCCTATCCACAGGGATCCATGAGCAGTTCTTC
CASSPILSTGIHEQFF
>TRBV6-1|-|TRBJ1-3|-
TGTGCCAGCTCTGACAGGCCTGGAAACACCATATATTTT
CASSDRPGNTIYF
>TRBV25-1|-|TRBJ2-1|TRBD2
TGTGCCAGCAGTGAATTCCTCAGCGGGGGGGCCGCATACAATGAGCAGTTCTTC
CASSEFLSGGAAYNEQFF
>TRBV14|-|TRBJ2-5|TRBD1
TGTGCCAGCAGCCAGGGGACAGGCATAAGGAGAGAGACCCAGTACTTC
CASSQGTGIRRETQYF
>TRBV5-6|-|TRBJ2-7|-
TGTGCCAGCAGCTTCGACCTAAGGAGCAGGAGGGACGAGCAGTACTTC
CASSFDLRSRRDEQYF
>TRBV30|-|TRBJ1-6|-
TGTGCCTGGAGTGTCGGTCAGGGGAATTCACCCCTCCACTTT
CAWSVGQGNSPLHF
>TRBV11-3|-|TRBJ2-5|TRBD1
TGTGCCAGCAGCCAAACACAGGGGCTCTGGGGCCAAGAGACCCAGTACTTC
CASSQTQGLWGQETQYF
>TRBV30|-|TRBJ1-2|-
TGTGCCTGCCCTGACAGGACAAACTATGGCTACACCTTC
CACPDRTNYGYTF